The 23 T cell receptor beta chains below all came from one sample that was sequenced in a study of OX40 agonist ivuxolimab in advanced cancers. Libraries were constructed by the immunoSEQ multiplex PCR assay. The immuneACCESS repertoire file appears here via TCRdb, limited to in-frame rearrangements. These files lack a portion of the clones; in checked studies, under half of the deficit traces to unresolved V genes, and the cause of the others is not known. A total of 60,000 to 65,000 clones appear in this sample, 92% of them only once. The ten largest account for 0.62% of the sample. The specimen comprised CD4+ or CD8+ T cells sorted from blood, sampled in a trial of the OX40 agonist ivuxolimab. The origin of the receptors is an adult with an advanced solid tumor such as melanoma, head and neck, liver or kidney cancer.

The rearrangement links TRBV5-1 to TRBJ1-1; D not resolved. This CDR3 has 14 amino acids. The ends were cut back, 0 bases at V and 1 base at J, with 7 bases in the middle. CDR1 is SGHRS and CDR2 is YFSETQ in the germline V gene. In nucleotides, the CDR3 is TGCGCCAGCAGCTTGGGGCCGGGGAACACTGAAGCTTTCTTT. Translating gives CASSLGPGNTEAFF.

The chain has TRBV6-1 and TRBJ1-5; D perhaps matches TRBD1 (6 bases). The ends were cut back, 7 bases at V and 4 bases at J, with 17 bases in the middle. CDR1 MNHNS and CDR2 SASEGT come from the germline V gene. CDR3 size: 15 residues. The CDR3 sequence: CASMKTGQMNQPQHF. Written as DNA, the CDR3 is TGTGCCAGCATGAAAACCGGACAGATGAATCAGCCCCAGCATTTT.

About this clone itself: The junction and the germline gene differ at one end; a read error may be behind it. This rearrangement joins TRBV5-1 to TRBJ1-5, with D hard to call. Germline V gene sequence: CDR1 SGHRS, CDR2 YFSETQ. This CDR3 has 13 amino acids. In DNA form, the CDR3 reads TGCGCCGGCAGCTTCGACAACAATCAGCCCCAGCATTTT. It is translated as CAGSFDNNQPQHF.

This chain uses TRBV6-5 with TRBJ1-4; D uncertain. From germline, CDR1 is MNHEY and CDR2 SVGAGI. This CDR3 is built from 13 residues. Trimming took off 2 bases at V and 4 bases at J, with 5 bases between the two ends. The CDR3 spells CASSYDLNEKLFF. For the CDR3, the DNA is TGTGCCAGCAGTTACGACCTTAATGAAAAACTGTTTTTT.

The chain combines TRBV7-3 with TRBJ1-1; tentatively, D is TRBD1 (5 bases). V was clipped by 4 bases and J by 1 base, with 7 bases between them. CDR3 length equals 13 residues. CDR1 and CDR2 from the germline V gene are SGHTA and FQGTGA. The CDR3 spells CASSSGTNTEAFF. The CDR3 DNA is TGTGCCAGCAGCTCCGGGACGAACACTGAAGCTTTCTTT.

This chain uses TRBV6-1 with TRBJ2-7; a possible D gene is TRBD1 (6 bases). This CDR3 is built from 14 residues. From germline, CDR1 is MNHNS and CDR2 SASEGT. The V gene lost 7 bases and the J gene lost 3 bases, with 16 bases spanning the gap. The CDR3 sequence: CASTPTGQLYEQYF. CDR3 DNA sequence: TGTGCCAGCACTCCGACAGGCCAACTCTACGAGCAGTACTTC.

The chain joins TRBV28 to TRBJ2-7, with 10 bases matching TRBD2. This CDR3 has 16 residues. Germline V gene sequence: CDR1 MDHEN, CDR2 SYDVKM. V lost 3 bases to trimming and J lost 1 base; unmatched junction nucleotides: 6. CDR3 in amino acids: CASSFTLAGLSYEQYF. The CDR3 DNA is TGTGCCAGCAGTTTCACACTAGCGGGGCTTTCCTACGAGCAGTACTTC.

The V call is TRBV6-1, the J call TRBJ2-5; the match to TRBD2 covers 12 bases. This CDR3 has 16 amino acids. Germline V lookup: CDR1 MNHNS, CDR2 SASEGT. V was clipped by 4 bases and J by 1 base; unmatched bases: 4. The CDR3 is CASSVRLAGVQETQYF. The CDR3 DNA is TGTGCCAGCAGTGTAAGACTAGCGGGGGTCCAAGAGACCCAGTACTTC.

This chain links TRBV2 with TRBJ1-6; no reliable D call. CDR1 is SNHLY, CDR2 FYNNEI, per germline. V was clipped by 8 bases and J by 7 bases, with 6 bases between them. The CDR3 has 11 amino acids. CDR3 region: CASGQNSPLHF. The DNA for the CDR3 is TGTGCCAGCGGTCAGAATTCACCCCTCCACTTT.

This clone was recorded once. This sequence joins TRBV27 and TRBJ1-1, with 11 bases fitting TRBD1. Germline trimming cut 3 bases from V and 5 bases from J; bases unmatched to any gene: 5. The CDR3 spans 15 residues. Per germline, CDR1 MNHEY and CDR2 SMNVEV (reference sequence). CDR3 protein: CASSFFGTGGTEAFF. As DNA, the CDR3 is TGTGCCAGCAGTTTCTTCGGGACAGGGGGAACTGAAGCTTTCTTT.

The V and J genes are TRBV6-5 and TRBJ1-5; maybe TRBD1 (5 bases). The V gene's germline CDR1 is MNHEY and CDR2 SVGAGI. The germline V and J ends were trimmed by 11 bases and 7 bases, with 18 bases remaining between them. This CDR3 contains 13 residues. In nucleotides, the CDR3 is TGTGCCTCGCGCTTTGGGGCAGGACAGCCCCAGCATTTT. Its protein is CASRFGAGQPQHF.

The V and J genes are TRBV6-6 and TRBJ2-3; 7 bases match TRBD2. Germline trimming cut 7 bases from V and 0 bases from J; bases unmatched to any gene: 7. Germline assignment: CDR1 MNHNY and CDR2 SVGAGI (reference sequence). The CDR3 length is 15 residues. CDR3 coding DNA: TGTGCCAGCAACGTAGCGGGTTTGAGCACAGATACGCAGTATTTT. Translating it yields CASNVAGLSTDTQYF.

This clone was counted a few times. This sequence joins TRBV7-9 and TRBJ1-1; D gene unclear. The CDR3 length is 14 residues. Trimming took off 5 bases at V and 4 bases at J, with 14 bases between the two ends. Germline V gene sequence: CDR1 SEHNR, CDR2 FQNEAQ (reference sequence). CDR3 protein: CASSPGLPGTEAFF. The DNA for the CDR3 is TGTGCCAGCAGCCCCGGCCTCCCGGGCACTGAAGCTTTCTTT.

The J gene is TRBJ2-5, the V gene TRBV18; 9 bases match TRBD2. The V gene end was trimmed by 6 bases and the J gene end by 2 bases; junction bases not matched to a gene: 7. The length of the CDR3 is 15 residues. The germline CDR1 and CDR2 sequences are KGHSH and LQKENI. Here the CDR3 reads CASSPLAGLQETQYF. CDR3 sequence (DNA): TGTGCCAGCTCCCCCCTAGCGGGGTTACAAGAGACCCAGTACTTC.

The chain joins TRBV7-9 to TRBJ2-7; perhaps TRBD1 as D (5 bases). The CDR3 is 14 amino acids. Per the germline V gene, CDR1 is SEHNR and CDR2 is FQNEAQ (reference sequence). The V and J ends lost 1 base and 3 bases respectively, with 10 bases between them. The CDR3 sequence: CASSLGSGFYEQYF. CDR3 coding DNA: TGTGCCAGCAGCTTAGGATCAGGGTTCTACGAGCAGTACTTC.

This rearrangement joins TRBV7-9 to TRBJ2-7; D not resolved. Trimming shortened V by 5 bases and J by 5 bases, and 13 bases separated the two germline ends. Germline V CDR1 and CDR2: SEHNR, FQNEAQ (reference sequence). This CDR3 contains 13 residues. In DNA form, the CDR3 reads TGTGCCAGCAGCCCAGTGGAAGCCAACGAGCAGTACTTC. This sequence encodes CASSPVEANEQYF.

The chain recombines TRBV6-6 with TRBJ2-1, with D perhaps matching TRBD2 (5 bases). This CDR3 comprises 13 residues. The germline V and J ends were trimmed by 3 bases and 6 bases, with 9 bases remaining between them. Germline CDR1 and CDR2: MNHNY and SVGAGI (reference sequence). The CDR3 bases are TGTGCCAGCAGTTATGGAGAGGGCAATGAGCAGTTCTTC. Translation: CASSYGEGNEQFF.

In DNA, the CDR3 is TGTGCCAGCTCACCACCGGGGGCGATAGAGACCCAGTACTTC. It is translated as CASSPPGAIETQYF. The chain has TRBV18 and TRBJ2-5; a weak D match, TRBD1 (6 bases). CDR1 is KGHSH, CDR2 LQKENI, per germline. Trimming took 0 bases from V and 4 from J, leaving 9 bases between them. The length of the CDR3 is 14 residues. The whole variable domain, filled in from reference TRBV18 and TRBJ2-5, reads NAGVMQNPRHLVRRRGQEARLRCSPMKGHSHVYWYRQLPEEGLKFMVYLQKENIIDESGMPKERFSAEFPKEGPSILRIQQVVRGDSAAYFCASSPPGAIETQYFGPGTRLLVL.

This rearrangement joins TRBV30 to TRBJ2-1; no clear D. CDR1 is GTSNPN and CDR2 is SVGIG in the germline V gene (reference sequence). The germline V and J ends were trimmed by 2 bases and 7 bases, with 12 bases remaining between them. This CDR3 has 13 residues. CDR3 in amino acids: CAWSYSSGNEQFF. CDR3 coding DNA: TGTGCCTGGAGTTATTCTAGTGGAAATGAGCAGTTCTTC.

The chain recombines TRBV6-1 with TRBJ1-2; TRBD1 might be the D (6 bases). The CDR3 has 14 amino acids. V was trimmed by 7 bases and J by 2 bases, leaving 14 bases between them. CDR1 is MNHNS, CDR2 SASEGT, per germline. The CDR3 sequence is CASKVEGGNYGYTF. As DNA, the CDR3 is TGTGCCAGCAAGGTAGAGGGGGGGAACTATGGCTACACCTTC.

The chain joins TRBV5-5 to TRBJ2-7; the D gene is possibly TRBD1 (5 bases). Germline lookup yields CDR1 SGHKS and CDR2 YYEKEE (reference sequence). CDR3 length: 15 amino acids. V was pared by 5 bases and J by 2 bases, with 17 bases between. The CDR3 reads CASRLSGQGTYEQYF. CDR3 in DNA: TGTGCCAGCAGGCTATCAGGACAAGGCACCTACGAGCAGTACTTC.

The V call is TRBV5-1, the J call TRBJ2-1; D uncertain. Trimming removed 6 bases at V and 5 bases at J, with 15 bases between. Per germline, CDR1 SGHRS and CDR2 YFSETQ. The CDR3 consists of 14 residues. The CDR3 bases are TGCGCCAGCAAAAACGGTGACCACGACAATGAGCAGTTCTTC. Protein sequence: CASKNGDHDNEQFF.

V gene TRBV19 combines with J gene TRBJ2-1; tentatively, D is TRBD1 (7 bases). Germline lookup yields CDR1 LNHDA and CDR2 SQIVND (reference sequence). V was cut by 5 bases and J by 9 bases, with 20 bases left in between. CDR3 length equals 15 residues. CDR3 nucleotides: TGTGCCAGTAGTCCCAGGACAGGCCCCGGGGGTGAGCAGTTCTTC. This translates into CASSPRTGPGGEQFF.